The 18 T cell receptor beta chains below come from one sample, sequenced in a study of T cells in Graves' hyperthyroidism and ophthalmopathy. From RNA transcripts, TCR beta CDR3 regions were amplified. Researchers ran a first-round RT-PCR on the TCR CDR3 using the HTBI primer set. In TCRdb, the multiplex PCR reads were re-called with MiXCR into one record per CDR3 protein. The sample comprises fewer than 850,000 distinct CDR3 sequences, roughly 17% of which are singletons, and 15% rests with the top ten. Sequencing input: blood. All receptors come from a man aged 50-60 years with Graves' hyperthyroidism.

This clonotype was seen at least ten times. The chain is built from TRBV5-1 and TRBJ1-1, with 7 bases lining up with TRBD1. Losses at the gene ends were 4 bases for V and 7 bases for J; bases not matched to a gene: 7. Germline CDR1 is SGHRS and CDR2 is YFSETQ. There are 13 residues in the CDR3. CDR3 loop: CASSPGGVYEAFF. In DNA form, the CDR3 reads TGCGCCAGCAGCCCAGGGGGGGTTTATGAAGCTTTCTTT.

This clonotype was seen only a few times. CDR3: CASSQERSLAFEQYF. CDR3 coding DNA: TGTGCCAGCAGCCAAGAACGTTCACTAGCTTTCGAGCAGTACTTC. V usage is TRBV3-1 and J usage is TRBJ2-7; tentative D call: TRBD2 (6 bases). CDR1 and CDR2 from the germline V gene are LGHDT and YNNKEL (reference sequence). CDR3 size: 15 residues. V was pared by 0 bases and J by 6 bases, with 15 bases between.

This clonotype showed up just a few times. The chain combines TRBV27 with TRBJ1-2; D perhaps matches TRBD1 (5 bases). Germline values: CDR1 MNHEY, CDR2 SMNVEV (reference sequence). CDR3 length: 13 amino acids. Trimming stripped 4 bases from V and 8 bases from J, with 14 bases between. The CDR3 nucleotides read TGTGCCAGCAGTTGGGGCCGGGGTGTCGGCTACACCTTC. This translates into CASSWGRGVGYTF.

This sequence joins TRBV4-3 and TRBJ2-6; D may be TRBD1 (5 bases). The CDR3 has 15 residues. CDR1 and CDR2 from the germline V gene are LGHNA and YSLEER. CDR3 protein: CDQQNRNSGANVLTF. The CDR3 DNA sequence: TGCGACCAGCAGAACAGGAACTCTGGGGCCAACGTCCTGACTTTC.

This clonotype has ten or more counts. The rearrangement uses TRBV12-3 or TRBV12-4 and TRBJ2-1; D remains unclear. CDR3 length: 11 amino acids. Deletions cut 4 bases from V and 2 bases from J, with 0 bases between. The CDR3 coding sequence is TGTGCCAGCAGTTCCTACAATGAGCAGTTCTTC. Residues: CASSSYNEQFF.

The chain joins TRBV4-3 to TRBJ2-7, with TRBD2 as a possible D gene (7 bases). The germline V and J ends were trimmed by 3 bases and 5 bases, with 23 bases remaining between them. The germline CDR1 and CDR2 sequences are LGHNA and YSLEER. The CDR3 is made up of 17 amino acids. CDR3 residues: CASSQSMGGGAGNEQYF. CDR3 DNA: TGCGCCAGCAGCCAGTCGATGGGAGGGGGGGCCGGCAACGAGCAGTACTTC.

For this clonotype: This could be a read error, since a much larger clone is one nucleotide away. The chain links TRBV2 to TRBJ2-3, with 8 bases lining up with TRBD1. Germline V gives CDR1 SNHLY, CDR2 FYNNEI. V was pared by 10 bases and J by 1 base, with 7 bases of the junction left unmatched. The CDR3 loop spans 14 amino acids. The CDR3 spells CATHPGQGTDTQYF. In DNA form, the CDR3 reads TGTGCCACCCATCCGGGACAGGGCACAGATACGCAGTATTTT.

This chain connects TRBV9 to TRBJ2-2; 10 nucleotides line up with TRBD1. Germline V gene sequence: CDR1 SGDLS, CDR2 YYNGEE. V trimming: 1 base; J trimming: 5 bases; junction bases outside the gene matches: 5. This CDR3 is 16 amino acids long. This CDR3 reads CASSVRQGARTGELFF. CDR3 sequence (DNA): TGTGCCAGCAGCGTACGACAGGGGGCAAGGACCGGGGAGCTGTTTTTT.

This clonotype was seen only a few times. V is TRBV7-8 and J is TRBJ2-7; 8 bases are a match to TRBD2. Germline trimming cut 2 bases from V and 0 bases from J; bases unmatched to any gene: 9. The CDR3 is made up of 17 amino acids. The V gene's germline CDR1 is SGHVS and CDR2 FQNEAQ. The CDR3 reads CASSLRPFAGGSYEQYF. In DNA, the CDR3 is TGTGCCAGCAGCTTACGACCCTTTGCGGGGGGCTCCTACGAGCAGTACTTC.

Comments on this clonotype: A clone one base away is much larger, so this may be a read error. V is TRBV9 and J is TRBJ1-1; TRBD1 might be the D (5 bases). Trimming took off 0 bases at V and 4 bases at J, with 7 bases between the two ends. CDR1 and CDR2 (germline): SGDLS, YYNGEE. CDR3 size: 13 residues. CDR3 amino acids: CASSVERGTEAFF. CDR3 DNA: TGTGCCAGCAGCGTAGAAAGGGGCACTGAAGCTTTCTTT.

This clonotype was seen many times. The CDR3 nucleotides are TGTGCCAGCAGTCCGGACATAAGGATAGAGACCCAGTACTTC. This codes for CASSPDIRIETQYF. The chain employs TRBV28 and TRBJ2-5; D perhaps matches TRBD1 (5 bases). The germline V gene has CDR1 MDHEN and CDR2 SYDVKM. This CDR3 comprises 14 residues. With 5 bases removed from V and 4 bases from J, the gap between germline ends came to 14 bases.

This clonotype was seen repeatedly, ten times or more. This rearrangement joins TRBV12-3 or TRBV12-4 to TRBJ1-1; D is unclear. This CDR3 comprises 15 residues. Trimming pared 7 bases from V and 0 bases from J, leaving 15 bases between. The CDR3 coding sequence is TGTGCCAGCACCCCCTCGTGGGGTATGAACACTGAAGCTTTCTTT. It translates to CASTPSWGMNTEAFF.

This clonotype was detected ten times or more. The chain carries TRBV7-2 and TRBJ1-5; no firm D call. Germline CDR1 is SGHTA and CDR2 is FQGNSA. V was pared by 0 bases and J by 2 bases, with 5 bases between. This CDR3 region has 14 residues. The CDR3 region is CASSLAFGNQPQHF. The DNA of the CDR3 is TGTGCCAGCAGCTTAGCGTTTGGCAATCAGCCCCAGCATTTT.

This clonotype was recorded at least ten times. The junction shows a germline mismatch at one end, possibly a read error. V and J are TRBV11-2 and TRBJ2-5; no firm D call. Germline assignment: CDR1 SGHAT and CDR2 FQNNGV. This CDR3 is 15 amino acids long. CDR3 residues: CASSLEGSAQGTQYF. The CDR3 coding sequence is TGTGCCAGCAGCTTAGAAGGGTCAGCTCAAGGGACCCAGTACTTC.

In this sample, this clonotype turned up many times. This chain joins TRBV5-1 and TRBJ1-4; unclear D gene. The germline gives CDR1 SGHRS, CDR2 YFSETQ. The V end was cut by 4 bases, the J end by 6 bases, with 13 bases between. This CDR3 has 14 residues. CDR3 region: CASSQGRSDEKLFF. The CDR3 DNA reads as TGCGCCAGCAGCCAAGGGCGATCAGATGAAAAACTGTTTTTT.

V is TRBV14 and J is TRBJ2-2, with D maybe TRBD1 (5 bases). The germline V gene has CDR1 SGHDN and CDR2 FVKESK. CDR3 length: 17 residues. Trimming cost V 2 bases and J 0 bases, with 13 bases left between them. This CDR3 reads CASSQHLGLPNTGELFF. CDR3 in DNA: TGTGCCAGCAGCCAACACCTGGGGCTACCGAACACCGGGGAGCTGTTTTTT.

This clonotype has more than one count but fewer than ten. The chain carries TRBV13 and TRBJ2-1; tentatively, D is TRBD2 (6 bases). This CDR3 has 14 residues. Germline CDR1 and CDR2: PRHDT and FYEKMQ (reference sequence). V shed 0 bases and J shed 8 bases, with 11 bases lying between them. The CDR3 spells CASSLGAGEDEQFF. In DNA, the CDR3 is TGTGCCAGCAGCTTAGGAGCCGGGGAGGATGAGCAGTTCTTC.

The V and J genes are TRBV11-2 and TRBJ1-2; 8 bases are shared with TRBD1. The CDR3 runs to 15 residues. The germline V gene encodes CDR1 SGHAT and CDR2 FQNNGV. Trimming took 4 bases from V and 4 from J; bases not matched to a gene: 8. The CDR3 nucleotides read TGTGCCAGCAGCTCGGGGGCAGGGGGCATCTATGGCTACACCTTC. Translated: CASSSGAGGIYGYTF.